This TCR beta chain was identified in a study of T cell repertoires in aging, cancer and after chemotherapy. In germline, CDR1 is SGHDT, CDR2 YYEEEE. V shed 0 bases and J shed 4 bases, with 10 bases lying between them. The CDR3 extends over 15 amino acids. The template was genomic DNA from peripheral blood, not RNA. General study results and limits: Hematological cancer patients had lymphoid organ infiltration that may impair thymic emigration or T cell expansion. In each cancer cohort, median generation probability increased across chemotherapy, suggesting thymic output rebounded.

TRB rearrangements spanning V, D and J were amplified using mixed TRB-A/B primers. From the multiplex PCR reads, TCRdb called clonotypes with MiXCR, one entry per CDR3 protein. Of 1,200 or so distinct CDR3 sequences listed, about 26% are singletons. By its share, this clonotype is medium-sized. What it binds is not known. Sequencing was performed on blood. This chain connects TRBV5-6 to TRBJ2-2; D perhaps matches TRBD1 (5 bases). This TCR derives from a human donor with a blood cancer. CDR3 DNA sequence: TGTGCCAGCAGCTTGGGACAGAAGAGCACCGGGGAGCTGTTTTTT. Residues: CASSLGQKSTGELFF.